This is a list of T cell receptor beta chains from one sample in a study of cytomegalovirus exposure and HLA in healthy donors. Repertoires were generated with immunoSEQ multiplex PCR, while TCRdb's copy carries only in-frame clones and drops some. The sample has about 190,000 clones, 65% to 80% seen once. The sample consisted of PBMCs. The receptors were sampled from a man aged 30-40 years in good health and CMV-seropositive. The CDR3 runs from the conserved cysteine through the conserved F or W. The D gene is left open where the match is weak. Clone sizes are given selectively: once, few, many, or a class where the clone is expanded.

j_gene: TRBJ1-3
abundance: .
d_gene: .
v_gene: TRBV19
CDR3nt: TGTGCCAGTACCCCGGGGGAAGCTGGAAACACCATATATTTT
CDR3aa: CASTPGEAGNTIYF

j_gene: TRBJ1-5
abundance: .
d_gene: TRBD1
v_gene: TRBV5-8
CDR3nt: TGTGCCAGCAGCAGACAGGGGGCAGGTCAGCCCCAGCATTTT
CDR3aa: CASSRQGAGQPQHF

j_gene: TRBJ1-5
abundance: .
d_gene: TRBD1
v_gene: TRBV4-1
CDR3nt: TGCGCCAGCAGCCACCCCGACAGGGGGGGTCAGCCCCAGCATTTT
CDR3aa: CASSHPDRGGQPQHF

j_gene: TRBJ2-2
abundance: .
d_gene: TRBD1
v_gene: TRBV5-1
CDR3nt: TGCGCCAGCAGCTCCGGGACAGGGAACACCGGGGAGCTGTTTTTT
CDR3aa: CASSSGTGNTGELFF

j_gene: TRBJ2-5
abundance: .
d_gene: TRBD1
v_gene: TRBV19
CDR3nt: TGTGCCAGTAGTATCCTGCGGGGACAGGGGGAGACCCAGTACTTC
CDR3aa: CASSILRGQGETQYF

j_gene: TRBJ1-2
abundance: .
d_gene: TRBD1
v_gene: TRBV6-6
CDR3nt: TGTGCCAGCAGTTACGAGGGGGCGCTTGGCTACACCTTC
CDR3aa: CASSYEGALGYTF

j_gene: TRBJ1-1
abundance: .
d_gene: .
v_gene: TRBV28
CDR3nt: TGTGCCAGCAGTTTGGGAGGGGCTGCCGTTGAAGCTTTCTTT
CDR3aa: CASSLGGAAVEAFF

j_gene: TRBJ1-1
abundance: .
d_gene: TRBD1
v_gene: TRBV7-2
CDR3nt: TGTGCCAGCAGCATAACAGGGGAACGAGGAGCTTTCTTT
CDR3aa: CASSITGERGAFF

j_gene: TRBJ1-5
abundance: once
d_gene: TRBD1
v_gene: TRBV19
CDR3nt: TGTGCCAGTAGTGGGACAGGGGGGCGGTCGGGCAATCAGCCCCAGCATTTT
CDR3aa: CASSGTGGRSGNQPQHF

j_gene: TRBJ2-7
abundance: few
d_gene: TRBD2
v_gene: TRBV10-3
CDR3nt: TGTGCCATCAGTGAGCCTAGCGGGGGACAACGTTCCTACGAGCAGTACTTC
CDR3aa: CAISEPSGGQRSYEQYF

j_gene: TRBJ2-1
abundance: .
d_gene: TRBD2
v_gene: TRBV29-1
CDR3nt: TGCAGCGGTCTGACTAGCGGGAGTGGTAATGAGCAGTTCTTC
CDR3aa: CSGLTSGSGNEQFF

j_gene: TRBJ2-5
abundance: .
d_gene: TRBD2
v_gene: TRBV9
CDR3nt: TGTGCCAGCAGCTGGACCGCGGGGGGGCCTCAGGAGACCCAGTACTTC
CDR3aa: CASSWTAGGPQETQYF

j_gene: TRBJ1-1
abundance: .
d_gene: .
v_gene: TRBV19
CDR3nt: TGTGCTTCGGGATTCCCGGAGACTGAAGCTTTCTTT
CDR3aa: CASGFPETEAFF

j_gene: TRBJ2-2
abundance: .
d_gene: TRBD1
v_gene: TRBV5-1
CDR3nt: TGCGCCAGCAGCTCGGCCGGGACAGACAACACCGGGGAGCTGTTTTTT
CDR3aa: CASSSAGTDNTGELFF

j_gene: TRBJ2-7
abundance: .
d_gene: .
v_gene: TRBV25-1
CDR3nt: TGTGCCAGCAGAGCGGACGAGCAGTACTTC
CDR3aa: CASRADEQYF

j_gene: TRBJ1-2
abundance: .
d_gene: TRBD1
v_gene: TRBV10-3
CDR3nt: TGTGCCATCAGTGATTCAACAGGGGGTGGCTATGGCTACACCTTC
CDR3aa: CAISDSTGGGYGYTF

j_gene: TRBJ2-3
abundance: .
d_gene: TRBD2
v_gene: TRBV5-4
CDR3nt: TGTGCCAGCAGCTCGACTAGCGGTAGCACAGATACGCAGTATTTT
CDR3aa: CASSSTSGSTDTQYF

j_gene: TRBJ1-2
abundance: .
d_gene: .
v_gene: TRBV6-1
CDR3nt: TGTGCCAGCAGTGAAGCGGGACGGGACTCTGGCTACACCTTC
CDR3aa: CASSEAGRDSGYTF

j_gene: TRBJ1-2
abundance: .
d_gene: TRBD1
v_gene: TRBV28
CDR3nt: TGTGCCAGCAGTCCCGGGGACAGTCACTATGGCTACACCTTC
CDR3aa: CASSPGDSHYGYTF

j_gene: TRBJ2-1
abundance: .
d_gene: .
v_gene: TRBV2
CDR3nt: TGTGCCACACCCCGAGGGACAACCAAATACAATGAGCAGTTCTTC
CDR3aa: CATPRGTTKYNEQFF

j_gene: TRBJ2-3
abundance: .
d_gene: TRBD2
v_gene: TRBV7-3
CDR3nt: TGTGCCAGCAATAAGCGGGGGCTCACAGATACGCAGTATTTT
CDR3aa: CASNKRGLTDTQYF

j_gene: TRBJ1-6
abundance: .
d_gene: .
v_gene: TRBV11-2
CDR3nt: TGTGCCAGCAGCCCCCGGACAGATTCACCCCTCCACTTT
CDR3aa: CASSPRTDSPLHF

j_gene: TRBJ2-7
abundance: .
d_gene: .
v_gene: TRBV27
CDR3nt: TGTGCCAGCAGACCGGACGGGGGCTCCTACGAGCAGTACTTC
CDR3aa: CASRPDGGSYEQYF

j_gene: TRBJ1-2
abundance: .
d_gene: TRBD1
v_gene: TRBV18
CDR3nt: TGTGCCAGCTCACCCCGGGACAGGGTTGGCTACACCTTC
CDR3aa: CASSPRDRVGYTF

j_gene: TRBJ2-7
abundance: .
d_gene: .
v_gene: TRBV5-6
CDR3nt: TGTGCCAGCAGCTTTGCCCAGGCCCCCTACGAGCAGTACTTC
CDR3aa: CASSFAQAPYEQYF

j_gene: TRBJ2-1
abundance: few
d_gene: .
v_gene: TRBV29-1
CDR3nt: TGCAGCGTTGAGCCACTAGGCTGGCAGTTCTTC
CDR3aa: CSVEPLGWQFF

j_gene: TRBJ2-1
abundance: few
d_gene: TRBD2
v_gene: TRBV2
CDR3nt: TGTGCCAGCAGTATGACTAGCGGGATCTACAATGAGCAGTTCTTC
CDR3aa: CASSMTSGIYNEQFF

j_gene: TRBJ2-3
abundance: few
d_gene: .
v_gene: TRBV9
CDR3nt: TGTGCCAGCAGCGTGGACATAGGGCCTCGCGCTAGCACAGATACGCAGTATTTT
CDR3aa: CASSVDIGPRASTDTQYF

j_gene: TRBJ1-1
abundance: .
d_gene: .
v_gene: TRBV7-9
CDR3nt: TGTGCCAGCAGCTTAGGACAGGTGAACACTGAAGCTTTCTTT
CDR3aa: CASSLGQVNTEAFF

j_gene: TRBJ2-7
abundance: .
d_gene: .
v_gene: TRBV9
CDR3nt: TGTGCCAGCAGCGTAGCGGCAGGGGCCTACGAGCAGTACTTC
CDR3aa: CASSVAAGAYEQYF

j_gene: TRBJ1-1
abundance: .
d_gene: TRBD1
v_gene: TRBV5-1
CDR3nt: TGCGCCAGCAGCTTGGGGACAGGGTCGCGCGAAGCTTTCTTT
CDR3aa: CASSLGTGSREAFF

j_gene: TRBJ1-1
abundance: few
d_gene: .
v_gene: TRBV7-2
CDR3nt: TGTGCCAGCAGCTTAGTAGGGGCAGGGCGGGGGGAGGAAGCTTTCTTT
CDR3aa: CASSLVGAGRGEEAFF

j_gene: TRBJ1-2
abundance: .
d_gene: .
v_gene: TRBV20-1
CDR3nt: TGCAGTTTCGACAGCTATGGCTACACCTTC
CDR3aa: CSFDSYGYTF

j_gene: TRBJ1-3
abundance: .
d_gene: .
v_gene: TRBV5-6
CDR3nt: TGTGCCAGCAGCCCTCGCTCTGGAAACACCATATATTTT
CDR3aa: CASSPRSGNTIYF

j_gene: TRBJ2-7
abundance: few
d_gene: TRBD2
v_gene: TRBV6-6
CDR3nt: TGTGCCAGCAGTCAACTAGCGGGAGGGCCTTACGAGCAGTACTTC
CDR3aa: CASSQLAGGPYEQYF

j_gene: TRBJ1-5
abundance: .
d_gene: TRBD1
v_gene: TRBV18
CDR3nt: TGTGCCAGCTCCCCCGGACAGGGGGCCTTTAGCAATCAGCCCCAGCATTTT
CDR3aa: CASSPGQGAFSNQPQHF

j_gene: TRBJ2-1
abundance: .
d_gene: .
v_gene: TRBV29-1
CDR3nt: TGCAGCGTTGAAGTGGCAAATGAGCAGTTCTTC
CDR3aa: CSVEVANEQFF

j_gene: TRBJ2-5
abundance: .
d_gene: TRBD2
v_gene: TRBV7-9
CDR3nt: TGTGCCAGCAGCCCCCCGCGGGGGTGGCAAGAGACCCAGTACTTC
CDR3aa: CASSPPRGWQETQYF

j_gene: TRBJ1-1
abundance: once
d_gene: .
v_gene: TRBV18
CDR3nt: TGTGCCAGCTCACCACCGACAGGGAACACTGAAGCTTTCTTT
CDR3aa: CASSPPTGNTEAFF

j_gene: TRBJ2-7
abundance: .
d_gene: TRBD2
v_gene: TRBV9
CDR3nt: TGTGCCAGCAGCGGACAGGCTAGCGGGAATGCCGAGCAGTACTTC
CDR3aa: CASSGQASGNAEQYF

j_gene: TRBJ1-2
abundance: .
d_gene: TRBD1
v_gene: TRBV5-4
CDR3nt: TGTGCCAGCAGCCTCAGGGACAGGAAGAACTATGGCTACACCTTC
CDR3aa: CASSLRDRKNYGYTF

j_gene: TRBJ2-1
abundance: .
d_gene: TRBD1
v_gene: TRBV5-1
CDR3nt: TGCGCCAGCAGCTTGGGGGACAGAAGCAATGAGCAGTTCTTC
CDR3aa: CASSLGDRSNEQFF

j_gene: TRBJ2-5
abundance: .
d_gene: .
v_gene: TRBV10-3
CDR3nt: TGTGCCATCAGTGAGTCCCGGGAAGAGACCCAGTACTTC
CDR3aa: CAISESREETQYF

j_gene: TRBJ1-5
abundance: few
d_gene: .
v_gene: TRBV19
CDR3nt: TGTGCCAGTAGTATGACGGGGATGGGGCCCCAGCATTTT
CDR3aa: CASSMTGMGPQHF

j_gene: TRBJ1-1
abundance: .
d_gene: .
v_gene: TRBV30
CDR3nt: TGTGCCTGGAGGCCGAGACAGACCACCATGAACACTGAAGCTTTCTTT
CDR3aa: CAWRPRQTTMNTEAFF

j_gene: TRBJ2-7
abundance: few
d_gene: .
v_gene: TRBV9
CDR3nt: TGTGCCAGCAGCCCCGCCTTAAGAGGGGGCGAGCAGTACTTC
CDR3aa: CASSPALRGGEQYF

j_gene: TRBJ2-7
abundance: .
d_gene: .
v_gene: TRBV5-1
CDR3nt: TGCGCCAGCAGCTTCGGGATCTCCTACGAGCAGTACTTC
CDR3aa: CASSFGISYEQYF

j_gene: TRBJ2-7
abundance: .
d_gene: .
v_gene: TRBV5-6
CDR3nt: TGTGCCAGCCTCGGAGGGTACGAGCAGTACTTC
CDR3aa: CASLGGYEQYF

j_gene: TRBJ2-3
abundance: few
d_gene: TRBD1
v_gene: TRBV30
CDR3nt: TGTGCCTCTCTGACAGGGGCCAGCACAGATACGCAGTATTTT
CDR3aa: CASLTGASTDTQYF

j_gene: TRBJ1-5
abundance: .
d_gene: .
v_gene: TRBV9
CDR3nt: TGTGCCAGCAGCGTAGGTCATGGCCAGCCCCAGCATTTT
CDR3aa: CASSVGHGQPQHF